The 8 T cell receptor beta chains below come from one sample, sequenced in a study of T cell responses to AZD1222 COVID-19 vaccine. Profiling relied on immunoSEQ multiplex PCR, and the TCRdb table lists in-frame clones only, not all of them. Of over 100,000 clones in the sample, roughly nine tenths are singletons; the top ten hold 2% to 2.5%. The specimen was peripheral blood, collected on day 0 of AZD1222 vaccination. These receptor sequences come from an adult in good health.

The V call is TRBV28, the J call TRBJ2-3; 13 positions match TRBD2. Trimming took 5 bases from V and 4 from J; bases not matched to a gene: 6. The CDR3 sequence is 16 residues long. Germline-derived CDR1 and CDR2 are MDHEN and SYDVKM. Written as DNA, the CDR3 is TGTGCCAGCAGTAGGGGACTAGCGGGATTCCCAGATACGCAGTATTTT. Amino acid sequence: CASSRGLAGFPDTQYF.

CDR3: CASSVDGLGTYEQYF. The CDR3 bases are TGTGCCAGTAGTGTCGACGGGTTGGGGACCTACGAGCAGTACTTC. The rearrangement joins TRBV19 to TRBJ2-7; no clear D. This CDR3 region has 15 residues. Germline CDR1 and CDR2: LNHDA and SQIVND (reference sequence). Trimming removed 5 bases at V and 2 bases at J, with 16 bases between.

The chain couples TRBV7-9 to TRBJ2-7; 11 nucleotides align to TRBD2. The V gene's germline CDR1 is SEHNR and CDR2 FQNEAQ (reference sequence). CDR3 length equals 15 residues. Germline trimming cut 7 bases from V and 5 bases from J; bases unmatched to any gene: 10. CDR3 nucleotides: TGTGCCAGCAACCGTGGGCTAGCGGGAGGCCACGAGCAGTACTTC. Amino acids: CASNRGLAGGHEQYF.

In this sample, this clone turned up once. The chain carries TRBV9 and TRBJ1-2; 10 bases match TRBD1. Germline V gives CDR1 SGDLS, CDR2 YYNGEE. This CDR3 region has 15 residues. Trimming took 4 bases from V and 5 from J; bases not matched to a gene: 8. The CDR3 DNA is TGTGCCAGCAGCACCCGGGACAGGGGCTTATATGGCTACACCTTC. Its translation is CASSTRDRGLYGYTF.

This clone was recorded only once. This rearrangement joins TRBV30 to TRBJ1-1; possibly TRBD1 for D (5 bases). Trimming took 3 bases from V and 6 from J, leaving 14 bases between them. This CDR3 comprises 13 residues. Germline-derived CDR1 and CDR2 are GTSNPN and SVGIG (reference sequence). The DNA of the CDR3 is TGTGCCTGGAGCGGGCAGGGATGGGCTGAAGCTTTCTTT. This gives the protein CAWSGQGWAEAFF.

The chain carries TRBV7-6 and TRBJ2-1, with a tentative D call TRBD2 (6 bases). With 5 bases removed from V and 2 bases from J, the gap between germline ends came to 16 bases. CDR1 and CDR2 from the germline V gene are SGHVS and FNYEAQ. This CDR3 contains 16 residues. The CDR3 DNA follows: TGTGCCAGCAGCGAAGGGGCGGGGCCGACCTACAATGAGCAGTTCTTC. Its protein is CASSEGAGPTYNEQFF.

The sample holds a few counts of this clone. The genes are TRBV28 and TRBJ1-1, with 12 bases matching TRBD1. J lost 5 bases, V lost 8 bases, and 9 bases had no gene match. Germline lookup yields CDR1 MDHEN and CDR2 SYDVKM. The CDR3 is made up of 15 amino acids. CDR3 nucleotide sequence: TGTGCCAGCGTTGGGACAGGGGGCAAAGGGACTGAAGCTTTCTTT. This translates into CASVGTGGKGTEAFF.

The CDR3 loop is CASSLGGGGENIQYF. The CDR3, as DNA: TGTGCCAGCAGCTTAGGGGGAGGAGGGGAAAACATTCAGTACTTC. The V gene is TRBV7-9, the J gene TRBJ2-4; D is perhaps TRBD2 (6 bases). V gave up 1 base and J gave up 5 bases, with 12 bases separating them. This CDR3 has 15 amino acids. Germline loops: CDR1 SEHNR, CDR2 FQNEAQ (reference sequence).